The clone carrying this T cell receptor beta chain was counted ten times or more. The data originate from a study of patients and donors after allogeneic stem cell transplantation. Via MiXCR, TCRdb re-called the RT-PCR reads, giving one row per CDR3 protein. The table shows about 87,000 distinct CDR3 sequences, with roughly 4.9% occurring only once. Sequencing was performed on blood, either unsorted or a sorted T cell fraction (not recorded which). The sequence was collected from a human donor who was either an allogeneic HSCT recipient or a stem cell or donor lymphocyte infusion donor (not recorded which). It is not recorded whose cells these are; they may come from a transplant donor.

The CDR3: CASSAHPTSLGEQYF. In nucleotides, the CDR3 is TGTGCCAGCAGCGCCCACCCGACTAGCCTGGGCGAGCAGTACTTC. The chain couples TRBV27 to TRBJ2-7, with 7 bases lining up with TRBD2. This CDR3 spans 15 amino acids. The V gene's germline CDR1 is MNHEY and CDR2 SMNVEV (reference sequence). V dropped 6 bases and J dropped 6; count of bases not matched to a gene: 14.